This T cell receptor (beta chain) was found in a study of T cell repertoires in cytomegalovirus infection. TCRdb fed the reads into MiXCR, producing one record per CDR3 protein. The sample gives under 150,000 distinct CDR3 sequences, 30% of which show up once; 35% to 50% is in the top ten. A word on this clonotype: Its antigen is unidentified.

Sequenced material: CD8+ T cells from cultured PBMCs, taken from culture after CMV antigen stimulation. This clonotype was obtained from a human donor in good health (CMV status not recorded). Some clones in this sample may be carry-over from other donors' samples.

The CDR3, as DNA: TGTGCCAGCAGCGCCGGGACCACGTATGGCTACACCTTC. Its protein product is CASSAGTTYGYTF. V usage is TRBV12-3 or TRBV12-4 and J usage is TRBJ1-2, with D possibly matching TRBD1 (5 bases). The V and J ends lost 6 bases and 5 bases respectively, with 13 bases between them. The CDR3 loop spans 13 amino acids.